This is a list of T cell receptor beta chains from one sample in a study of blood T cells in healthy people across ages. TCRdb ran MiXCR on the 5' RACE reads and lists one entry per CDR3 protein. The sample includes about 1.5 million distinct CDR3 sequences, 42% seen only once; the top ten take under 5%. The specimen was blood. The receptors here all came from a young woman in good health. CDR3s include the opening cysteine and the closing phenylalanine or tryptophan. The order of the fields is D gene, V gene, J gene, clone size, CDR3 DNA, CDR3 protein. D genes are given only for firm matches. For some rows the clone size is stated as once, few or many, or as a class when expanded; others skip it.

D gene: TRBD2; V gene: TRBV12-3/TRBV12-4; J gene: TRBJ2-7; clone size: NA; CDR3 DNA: TGTGCCAGCAGCGCCTTTGAGCGGGATGGCTACGAGCAGTACTTC; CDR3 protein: CASSAFERDGYEQYF
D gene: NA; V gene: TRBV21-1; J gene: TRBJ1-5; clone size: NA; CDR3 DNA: TGTGCCAGCAGCACGAGGCCGCGCAGCCAGCTCAATAGCAATCAGCCCCAGCATTTT; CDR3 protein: CASSTRPRSQLNSNQPQHF
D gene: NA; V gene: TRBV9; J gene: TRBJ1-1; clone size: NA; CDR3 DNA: TGTGCCAGCAGCGTAGATTGGCAGGGAGGGACTGAAGCTTTCTTT; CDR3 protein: CASSVDWQGGTEAFF
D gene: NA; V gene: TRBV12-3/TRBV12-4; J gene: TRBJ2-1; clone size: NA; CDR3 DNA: TGTGCCAGCAGTTTTAGCCTCCTGGATGAGCAGTTCTTC; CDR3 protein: CASSFSLLDEQFF
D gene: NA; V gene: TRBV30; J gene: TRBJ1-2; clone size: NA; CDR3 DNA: TGTGCCTGGAGTGGCCCTGGAGGCTATGGCTACACCTTC; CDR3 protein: CAWSGPGGYGYTF
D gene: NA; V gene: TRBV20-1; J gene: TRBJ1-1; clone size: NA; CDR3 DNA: TGCAGTGCTAGGCCGACAAACACTGAAGCTTTCTTT; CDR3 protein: CSARPTNTEAFF
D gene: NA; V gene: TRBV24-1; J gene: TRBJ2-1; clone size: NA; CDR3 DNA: TGTGCCACCGGGCCACTTGGGCAATACAATGAGCAGTTCTTC; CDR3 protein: CATGPLGQYNEQFF
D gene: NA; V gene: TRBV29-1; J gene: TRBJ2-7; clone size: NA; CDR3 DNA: TGCAGCGTTGATGCCCAGGGAAGAGGCGAGCAGTACTTC; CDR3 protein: CSVDAQGRGEQYF
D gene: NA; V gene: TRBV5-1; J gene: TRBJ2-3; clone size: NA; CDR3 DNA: TGCGCCAGCAGCGAGGACTTGCCAGATACGCAGTATTTT; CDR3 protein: CASSEDLPDTQYF
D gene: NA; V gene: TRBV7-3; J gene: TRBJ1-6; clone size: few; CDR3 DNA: TGTGCCAGCAGCTTAACTACGGCTACACCCCTCCACTTT; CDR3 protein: CASSLTTATPLHF
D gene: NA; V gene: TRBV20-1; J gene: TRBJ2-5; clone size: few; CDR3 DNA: TGCAGTGGAAGGGAGCGAAACACCCTCTATCATGAGCAGTACTTC; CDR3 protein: CSGRERNTLYHEQYF
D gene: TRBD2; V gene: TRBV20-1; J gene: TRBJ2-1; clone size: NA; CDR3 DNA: TGCAGTGCTAGAGATCCGGCTAGCGGTAACAATGAGCAGTTCTTC; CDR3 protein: CSARDPASGNNEQFF
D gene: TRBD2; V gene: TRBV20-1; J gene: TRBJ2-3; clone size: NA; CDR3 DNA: TGCAGTGCTAGTTTAGCGGGAGTCGAAGGGGCGCAGTATTTT; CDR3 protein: CSASLAGVEGAQYF
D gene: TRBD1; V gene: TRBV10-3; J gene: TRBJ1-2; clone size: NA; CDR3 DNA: TGTGCCATCAGTGAGCCCCGGGACAGGGGGCTGAACTACACCTTC; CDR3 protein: CAISEPRDRGLNYTF
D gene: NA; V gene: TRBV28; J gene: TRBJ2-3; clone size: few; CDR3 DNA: TGTGCCAGCAGTTTGTTACAGGATTATACGCAGTATTTT; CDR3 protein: CASSLLQDYTQYF
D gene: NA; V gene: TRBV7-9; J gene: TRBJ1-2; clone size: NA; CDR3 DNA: TGTGCCAGCAGCTTAGCTTCACACTTCAACTATGGCTACACCTTC; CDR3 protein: CASSLASHFNYGYTF
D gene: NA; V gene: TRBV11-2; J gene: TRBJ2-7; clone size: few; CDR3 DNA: TGTGCCAGCAGCTTAGCCGCGGGTACCAGCTACGAGCAGTACTTC; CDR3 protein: CASSLAAGTSYEQYF
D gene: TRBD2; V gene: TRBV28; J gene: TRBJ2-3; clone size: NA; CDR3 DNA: TGTGCCAGCAGCCCCGGGACTAGCGGGGGTATCGCGGAGAATACGCAGTATTTT; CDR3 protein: CASSPGTSGGIAENTQYF
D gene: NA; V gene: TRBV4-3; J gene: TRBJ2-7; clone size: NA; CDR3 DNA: TGCGCCAGCAGCCAAGATGGCTGGATTGGCGAGCAGTACTTC; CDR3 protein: CASSQDGWIGEQYF
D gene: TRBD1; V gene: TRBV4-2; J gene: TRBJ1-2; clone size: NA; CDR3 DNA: TGTGCCAGCAGCCAAGGAGCCTCCGGGACAGGGACCTATGGCTGCACCTTC; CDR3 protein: CASSQGASGTGTYGCTF
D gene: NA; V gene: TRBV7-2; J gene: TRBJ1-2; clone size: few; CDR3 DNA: TGTGCCAGCAGCTTAGACCATTCCGACTATGGCTACACCTTC; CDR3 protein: CASSLDHSDYGYTF
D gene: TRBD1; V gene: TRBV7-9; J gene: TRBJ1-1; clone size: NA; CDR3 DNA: TGTGCCAACAGCAGGGGGGGTTCTGAAGCTTTCTTT; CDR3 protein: CANSRGGSEAFF
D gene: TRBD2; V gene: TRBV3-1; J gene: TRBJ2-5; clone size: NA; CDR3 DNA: TGTGCCAGCAGCCAAGATCTAGCACTAGCGGGAATGAACAATGAGCAGTACTTC; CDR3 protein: CASSQDLALAGMNNEQYF
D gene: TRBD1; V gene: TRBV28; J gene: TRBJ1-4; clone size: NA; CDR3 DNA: TGTGCCAGCCTTGGTCAACAGGGGGCTGGTGAAAAACTGTTTTTT; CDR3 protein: CASLGQQGAGEKLFF
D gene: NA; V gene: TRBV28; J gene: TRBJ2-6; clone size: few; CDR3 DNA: TGTGCCAGCAGTTTATCGGCCAGCTGGGCCAACGTCCTGACTTTC; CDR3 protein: CASSLSASWANVLTF
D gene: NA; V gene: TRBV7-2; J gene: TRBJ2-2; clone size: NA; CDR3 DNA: TGTGCCAGCAGCTTCCTCCACTCGGACGGCCCCGGGGAGCTGTTTTTT; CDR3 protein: CASSFLHSDGPGELFF
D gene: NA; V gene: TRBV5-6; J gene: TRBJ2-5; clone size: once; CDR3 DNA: TGTGCCAGCAGCCCCGGCGGGGAGACTAGATTAAAACAAGAGACCCAGTACTTC; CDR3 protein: CASSPGGETRLKQETQYF
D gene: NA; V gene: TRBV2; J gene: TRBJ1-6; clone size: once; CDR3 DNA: TGTGCCAGCAGTGAAGCGCCCCGGGCCAATAATTCACCCCCCCACTTT; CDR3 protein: CASSEAPRANNSPPHF
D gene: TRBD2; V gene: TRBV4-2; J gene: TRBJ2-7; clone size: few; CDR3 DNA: TGTGCCAGCAGCCAAGGAGAGGTTAGCGGGAGGTTCTACGAGCAGTACTTC; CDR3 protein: CASSQGEVSGRFYEQYF
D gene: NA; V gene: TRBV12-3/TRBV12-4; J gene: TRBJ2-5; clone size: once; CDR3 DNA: TGTGCCAACAGTTTAAGCGTCCTCGAGACCCAGTACTTC; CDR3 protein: CANSLSVLETQYF
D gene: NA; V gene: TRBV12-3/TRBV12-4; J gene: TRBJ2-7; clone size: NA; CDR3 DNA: TGTGCCAGCAGTTCACAGACAGGTGCGGGTTGGCAGTACTTC; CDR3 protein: CASSSQTGAGWQYF
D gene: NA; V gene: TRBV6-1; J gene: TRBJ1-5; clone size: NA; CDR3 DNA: TGTGCCAGCAATGGGATCTCCCCAAATCAGCCCCAGCATTTT; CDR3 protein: CASNGISPNQPQHF
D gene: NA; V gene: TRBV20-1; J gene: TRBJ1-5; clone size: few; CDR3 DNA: TGCAGTGCTAGAGGTCACACAGGGTTTGGTGATGGCAGCAATCAGCCCCAGCATTTT; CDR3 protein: CSARGHTGFGDGSNQPQHF